This is a list of T cell receptor beta chains from one sample in a study of T cells in Graves' hyperthyroidism and ophthalmopathy. One entry per CDR3 protein results from TCRdb running MiXCR on the multiplex PCR reads. The table records roughly 560,000 distinct CDR3 sequences, about 15% of them present only once. Sequenced input: blood. These receptors all come from a woman aged 40-49 years with Graves' ophthalmopathy. CDR3s include the opening cysteine and the closing phenylalanine or tryptophan. The D gene is left open where the match is weak. Not all rows give a size; the values are once, few, many and, for expanded clones, a class.

v_gene: TRBV28
d_gene: TRBD1
j_gene: TRBJ2-5
abundance: many
CDR3nt: TGTGCCAGCAGTCCTCAGCAGGGGGCAGTCCAAGAGACCCAGTACTTC
CDR3aa: CASSPQQGAVQETQYF

v_gene: TRBV20-1
d_gene: TRBD1
j_gene: TRBJ1-5
abundance: many
CDR3nt: TGCAGTGCTAGAAAGGGACAGGGAGGGAATCAGCCCCAGCATTTT
CDR3aa: CSARKGQGGNQPQHF

v_gene: TRBV11-2
d_gene: TRBD1
j_gene: TRBJ2-2
abundance: few
CDR3nt: TGTGCCAGCAGCTTTGGGACAGTTAGTGCCGGGGAGCTGTTTTTT
CDR3aa: CASSFGTVSAGELFF

v_gene: TRBV19
d_gene: NA
j_gene: TRBJ1-1
abundance: many
CDR3nt: TGTGCCAGTAGGGACCCGTCGGGGGCTGGCACTGAAGCTTTCTTT
CDR3aa: CASRDPSGAGTEAFF

v_gene: TRBV5-6
d_gene: NA
j_gene: TRBJ2-1
abundance: many
CDR3nt: TGTGCCAGCAGCTTGGCACAGGGTACCCTGCAGTTCTTC
CDR3aa: CASSLAQGTLQFF

v_gene: TRBV20-1
d_gene: TRBD2
j_gene: TRBJ2-7
abundance: few
CDR3nt: TGCAGTGCTAGAGGGGGACTAGCGGGGGACTACGAGCAGTACTTC
CDR3aa: CSARGGLAGDYEQYF

v_gene: TRBV6-5
d_gene: NA
j_gene: TRBJ1-5
abundance: few
CDR3nt: TGTGCCAGCAGTTACTCGTCAGGTATTCAGCCCCAGCATTTT
CDR3aa: CASSYSSGIQPQHF

v_gene: TRBV11-3
d_gene: NA
j_gene: TRBJ2-1
abundance: NA
CDR3nt: TGTGCCAGCAGCTTAGAGGGGGCGCAGTTCTTC
CDR3aa: CASSLEGAQFF

v_gene: TRBV25-1
d_gene: NA
j_gene: TRBJ1-1
abundance: many
CDR3nt: TGTGCCAGCAGTGAAATGGGAGGGGGGGCTGAAGCTTTCTTT
CDR3aa: CASSEMGGGAEAFF

v_gene: TRBV24-1
d_gene: TRBD1
j_gene: TRBJ2-2
abundance: many
CDR3nt: TGTGCCACCAGTGATTGGGACAGCCAGAACACCGGGGAGCTGTTTTTT
CDR3aa: CATSDWDSQNTGELFF

v_gene: TRBV5-5
d_gene: NA
j_gene: TRBJ1-2
abundance: NA
CDR3nt: TGTGCCACCACGACGTCGGGGGGCGTTAACTATGGCTACACCTTC
CDR3aa: CATTTSGGVNYGYTF

v_gene: TRBV18
d_gene: NA
j_gene: TRBJ2-5
abundance: many
CDR3nt: TGTGCCAGCCGGGGGTCGGAGACCCAGTACTTC
CDR3aa: CASRGSETQYF

v_gene: TRBV9
d_gene: NA
j_gene: TRBJ2-7
abundance: many
CDR3nt: TGTGCCAGCAGTGAAGGGGGGGGCCTATCCTACGAGCAGTACTTC
CDR3aa: CASSEGGGLSYEQYF

v_gene: TRBV20-1
d_gene: NA
j_gene: TRBJ2-7
abundance: few
CDR3nt: TGCAGTGCGGCCCAAGGGCTGGACTACGAGCAGTACTTC
CDR3aa: CSAAQGLDYEQYF

v_gene: TRBV7-2
d_gene: NA
j_gene: TRBJ1-2
abundance: many
CDR3nt: TGTGCCAGCAGCACCTCCTCTTGGACGGCCTATGGCTACACCTTC
CDR3aa: CASSTSSWTAYGYTF

v_gene: TRBV14
d_gene: NA
j_gene: TRBJ2-5
abundance: NA
CDR3nt: TGTGCCAGCAGCCCTCCCCTGGGGGGCCAAGAGACCCAGTACTTC
CDR3aa: CASSPPLGGQETQYF

v_gene: TRBV7-9
d_gene: TRBD1
j_gene: TRBJ2-5
abundance: many
CDR3nt: TGTGCCAGCAGCACCTCCGACAGGGGGGGGCAAGAGACCCAGTACTTC
CDR3aa: CASSTSDRGGQETQYF

v_gene: TRBV24-1
d_gene: TRBD2
j_gene: TRBJ2-7
abundance: many
CDR3nt: TGTGCCACCAGTGATCAGACTAGCGGGAGTGACGAGCAGTACTTC
CDR3aa: CATSDQTSGSDEQYF

v_gene: TRBV29-1
d_gene: NA
j_gene: TRBJ2-5
abundance: NA
CDR3nt: TGCAGCGTTGAGCGAAGAGAGTTGGAAGAGACCCAGTACTTC
CDR3aa: CSVERRELEETQYF

v_gene: TRBV6-2/TRBV6-3
d_gene: NA
j_gene: TRBJ2-5
abundance: many
CDR3nt: TGTGCCAGCAGTTATATCAGGGAGACCCAGTACTTC
CDR3aa: CASSYIRETQYF

v_gene: TRBV18
d_gene: TRBD1
j_gene: TRBJ1-2
abundance: few
CDR3nt: TGTGCCAGCTCACCCGGGACAGGAGCCTACTATGGCTACACCTTC
CDR3aa: CASSPGTGAYYGYTF

v_gene: TRBV11-2
d_gene: NA
j_gene: TRBJ1-2
abundance: many
CDR3nt: TGTGCCAGCAGCTTAGATTGGGGCAAAAGGGAAGGCTACACCTTC
CDR3aa: CASSLDWGKREGYTF

v_gene: TRBV19
d_gene: TRBD1
j_gene: TRBJ1-1
abundance: many
CDR3nt: TGTGCCAGTAGTCCGGCAGGGGGGAAGGCTGAAGCTTTCTTT
CDR3aa: CASSPAGGKAEAFF

v_gene: TRBV20-1
d_gene: NA
j_gene: TRBJ1-1
abundance: many
CDR3nt: TGCAGTGCTAGTCCCGTCGGACGGTACACTGAAGCTTTCTTT
CDR3aa: CSASPVGRYTEAFF

v_gene: TRBV10-1
d_gene: NA
j_gene: TRBJ2-2
abundance: many
CDR3nt: TGCGCCAGCAGTGAGGGTTTTGCTGGGGAGCTGTTTTTT
CDR3aa: CASSEGFAGELFF

v_gene: TRBV12-3/TRBV12-4
d_gene: NA
j_gene: TRBJ1-2
abundance: many
CDR3nt: TGTGCCAGCAGCCAACAGGGCCTCCGGCCGATCTATGGCTACACCTTC
CDR3aa: CASSQQGLRPIYGYTF

v_gene: TRBV28
d_gene: NA
j_gene: TRBJ1-1
abundance: many
CDR3nt: TGTGCCAGCAGCCCCTCGACAGGAAGGAACACTGAAGCTTTCTTT
CDR3aa: CASSPSTGRNTEAFF

v_gene: TRBV15
d_gene: TRBD1
j_gene: TRBJ1-1
abundance: many
CDR3nt: TGTGCCACCAGCAGGAACAGGGGGAACACTGAAGCTTTCTTT
CDR3aa: CATSRNRGNTEAFF